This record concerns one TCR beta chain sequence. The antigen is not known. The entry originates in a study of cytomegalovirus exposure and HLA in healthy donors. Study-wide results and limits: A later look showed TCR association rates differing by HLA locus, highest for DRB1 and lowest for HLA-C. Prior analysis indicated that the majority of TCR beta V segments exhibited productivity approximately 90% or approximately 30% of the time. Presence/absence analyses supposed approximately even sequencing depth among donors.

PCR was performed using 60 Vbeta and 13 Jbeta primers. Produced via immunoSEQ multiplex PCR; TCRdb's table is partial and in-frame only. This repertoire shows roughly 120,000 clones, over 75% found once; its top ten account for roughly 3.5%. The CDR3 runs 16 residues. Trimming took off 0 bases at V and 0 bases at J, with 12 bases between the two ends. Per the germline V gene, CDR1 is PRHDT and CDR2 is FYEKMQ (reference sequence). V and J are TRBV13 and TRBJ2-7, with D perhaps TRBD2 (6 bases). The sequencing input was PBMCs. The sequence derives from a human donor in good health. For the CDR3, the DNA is TGTGCCAGCAGCTTAGGCCGGGGAGGAACCTCCTACGAGCAGTACTTC. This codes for CASSLGRGGTSYEQYF.